This T cell receptor beta chain was obtained from a study of OX40 agonist ivuxolimab in advanced cancers. Turning to the study itself: Treatment received earlier with anti-PD-1, anti-PD-L1 or anti-CTLA-4 agents was allowed, and 40% had some.

Germline-derived CDR1 and CDR2 are SGDLS and YYNGEE. The CDR3 has 16 amino acids. Trimming cost V 0 bases and J 3 bases; bases outside gene matches: 5. The table came from immunoSEQ multiplex PCR; TCRdb's copy has only in-frame clones and leaves some out. The sample yields tens of thousands of clones, 89% seen once. This receptor was taken from an adult with an advanced solid tumor such as melanoma, head and neck, liver or kidney cancer. The chain links TRBV9 to TRBJ2-5; 10 positions agree with TRBD2. Sequenced material: CD4+ or CD8+ T cells sorted from blood, taken in a trial of the OX40 agonist ivuxolimab. CDR3 DNA: TGTGCCAGCAGCGTAGGGCCAGCGGGAGGGAAAGAGACCCAGTACTTC. Residues: CASSVGPAGGKETQYF.